The 20 T cell receptor beta chains listed next were all sequenced from one sample in a study of T cells in Graves' hyperthyroidism and ophthalmopathy. Researchers amplified the TCR beta CDR3 regions from RNA transcripts. A first-round RT-PCR of the TCR CDR3 used the HTBI primer set. TCRdb reprocessed the multiplex PCR reads via MiXCR and lists one record per CDR3 protein. The profile shows approximately 330,000 distinct CDR3 sequences, roughly a fifth of them singletons. The sequenced material came from blood. Source of these receptors: a woman aged 50 to 60 with Graves' hyperthyroidism.

V usage is TRBV19 and J usage is TRBJ1-5; 9 nucleotides align to TRBD1. Germline V gene lookup returns CDR1 LNHDA and CDR2 SQIVND (reference sequence). J lost 9 bases, V lost 7 bases, and 13 bases had no gene match. CDR3 size: 15 residues. The CDR3 loop reads CASTQSGTGIVPQHF. For the CDR3, the DNA is TGTGCCAGTACCCAATCCGGGACAGGGATTGTGCCCCAGCATTTT.

Here the CDR3 reads CASSYSGGAGADTQYF. CDR3 sequence (DNA): TGTGCCAGCAGTTACTCAGGGGGGGCTGGCGCAGATACGCAGTATTTT. This sequence joins TRBV6-5 and TRBJ2-3; weak D call: TRBD2 (7 bases). CDR3 length: 16 amino acids. V was trimmed by 0 bases and J by 4 bases, leaving 14 bases between them. The germline CDR1 and CDR2 sequences are MNHEY and SVGAGI.

The V and J genes are TRBV12-3 or TRBV12-4 and TRBJ1-5; D may be TRBD1 (5 bases). This CDR3 is 19 amino acids long. With 3 bases removed from V and 0 bases from J, the gap between germline ends came to 21 bases. The CDR3 loop is CASSFGEGWQDTSNQPQHF. As DNA, the CDR3 is TGTGCCAGCAGTTTTGGGGAAGGGTGGCAGGACACTAGCAATCAGCCCCAGCATTTT.

This clonotype was found many times. The chain is built from TRBV3-1 and TRBJ2-1; D assignment may be TRBD1 or TRBD2 (7 bases each). The V gene lost 3 bases and the J gene lost 9 bases, with 15 bases spanning the gap. Germline values: CDR1 LGHDT, CDR2 YNNKEL (reference sequence). The CDR3 length is 14 residues. The CDR3 spells CASSQNRGGSEQFF. In DNA, the CDR3 is TGTGCCAGCAGCCAGAACAGGGGAGGGAGTGAGCAGTTCTTC.

V is TRBV30 and J is TRBJ2-7; 9 bases map to TRBD1. Per the germline V gene, CDR1 is GTSNPN and CDR2 is SVGIG (reference sequence). Trimming took 5 bases from V and 7 from J; bases not matched to a gene: 6. CDR3 size: 12 residues. This chain's CDR3 is CAWGQGREEQYF. The CDR3 DNA sequence: TGTGCCTGGGGACAGGGGAGAGAGGAGCAGTACTTC.

The V gene is TRBV5-1, the J gene TRBJ1-4; tentative D call: TRBD1 (5 bases). With 4 bases removed from V and 5 bases from J, the gap between germline ends came to 15 bases. CDR1 is SGHRS and CDR2 is YFSETQ in the germline V gene. The CDR3 consists of 15 residues. The chain's CDR3 is CASSIRGGWNEKLFF. The CDR3 DNA is TGCGCCAGCAGCATACGTGGGGGTTGGAATGAAAAACTGTTTTTT.

This clonotype was counted at least ten times. The V and J genes are TRBV10-1 and TRBJ2-7; a possible D gene is TRBD2 (7 bases). Germline V gene sequence: CDR1 WNHNN, CDR2 SYGVQD (reference sequence). Trimming took 6 bases from V and 6 from J, leaving 15 bases between them. This CDR3 has 13 amino acids. CDR3 sequence (DNA): TGCGCCAGCAGACCGACTAGCAGGGGCGAGCAGTACTTC. It specifies CASRPTSRGEQYF.

This sequence joins TRBV2 and TRBJ1-2; D is possibly TRBD1 (5 bases). Germline V gene data show CDR1 as SNHLY and CDR2 as FYNNEI. The CDR3 has 15 amino acids. Trimming removed 6 bases from V and 5 bases from J, with 19 bases in between. The CDR3 nucleotides are TGTGCCAGCAGCGCGGCCTGGGGGTCGAATTATGGCTACACCTTC. It is translated as CASSAAWGSNYGYTF.

CDR3 DNA sequence: TGTGCCTGGAGTGTTCAGTGGAGGGAACCTGGAAACACCATATATTTT. It codes for CAWSVQWREPGNTIYF. This rearrangement joins TRBV30 to TRBJ1-3; D is ambiguous. Germline V CDR1 and CDR2: GTSNPN, SVGIG (reference sequence). Trimming stripped 0 bases from V and 2 bases from J, with 14 bases between. The CDR3 extends over 16 amino acids.

This clonotype has ten or more counts. This chain uses TRBV12-3 or TRBV12-4 with TRBJ2-3; D is perhaps TRBD2 (6 bases). The CDR3 has 15 amino acids. V shed 3 bases and J shed 1 base, with 11 bases lying between them. The CDR3 reads CASSFRASGTDTQYF. The CDR3 DNA follows: TGTGCCAGCAGTTTTCGGGCTAGCGGCACAGATACGCAGTATTTT.

This clonotype was counted ten times or more. V usage is TRBV6-1 and J usage is TRBJ1-2; 8 nucleotides align to TRBD1. The CDR3 covers 13 residues. Germline CDR1 MNHNS, CDR2 SASEGT. The junction had 3 bases not matched to a gene; V was cut back by 5 bases and J by 4 bases. CDR3 loop: CASSLDRVYGYTF. The DNA of the CDR3 is TGTGCCAGCAGTTTGGACAGGGTCTATGGCTACACCTTC.

This clonotype was found many times. The V and J genes are TRBV28 and TRBJ2-2; D is undetermined. CDR1 MDHEN and CDR2 SYDVKM come from the germline V gene. The CDR3 length is 12 residues. V gave up 7 bases and J gave up 8 bases, with 11 bases separating them. This CDR3 is CASIRDTGELFF. The CDR3 DNA reads as TGTGCCAGCATTAGGGATACGGGGGAGCTGTTTTTT.

This clonotype was observed at least ten times. The chain joins TRBV28 to TRBJ1-1, with 7 bases identical to TRBD1. The germline V gene has CDR1 MDHEN and CDR2 SYDVKM. CDR3 length: 16 amino acids. J was trimmed by 0 bases and V by 2 bases; bases with no gene match: 6. For the CDR3, the DNA is TGTGCCAGCAGTTTAAAGACAGGGCAATTGAACACTGAAGCTTTCTTT. It is translated as CASSLKTGQLNTEAFF. The whole variable domain, remainder taken from reference TRBV28 and TRBJ1-1, is DVKVTQSSRYLVKRTGEKVFLECVQDMDHENMFWYRQDPGLGLRLIYFSYDVKMKEKGDIPEGYSVSREKKERFSLILESASTNQTSMYLCASSLKTGQLNTEAFFGQGTRLTVV.

The chain joins TRBV2 to TRBJ2-3, with 8 positions matching TRBD2. Unmatched junction bases numbered 8, after V lost 7 bases and J lost 5 bases. The germline V gene has CDR1 SNHLY and CDR2 FYNNEI. The CDR3 extends over 14 amino acids. CDR3: CASTPGLVVDTQYF. The CDR3 coding sequence is TGTGCCAGCACCCCGGGACTAGTCGTAGATACGCAGTATTTT.

The V gene is TRBV6-2 or TRBV6-3, the J gene TRBJ1-1, with a weak D call TRBD1 (6 bases). V was shortened by 4 bases and J by 0 bases, with 9 bases between the two germline ends. Germline V gene sequence: CDR1 MNHEY, CDR2 SVGEGT. The CDR3 covers 14 residues. The CDR3 region is CASSWDILNTEAFF. The CDR3 coding sequence is TGTGCCAGCAGTTGGGACATATTGAACACTGAAGCTTTCTTT.

The chain uses TRBV19 and TRBJ2-1; 7 bases are shared with TRBD1. This CDR3 region has 14 residues. Losses at the gene ends were 6 bases for V and 2 bases for J; bases not matched to a gene: 4. The V gene's germline CDR1 is LNHDA and CDR2 SQIVND (reference sequence). In DNA form, the CDR3 reads TGTGCCAGTAGGAACAGGGGAACCTACAATGAGCAGTTCTTC. Its protein product is CASRNRGTYNEQFF.

The J gene is TRBJ1-6, the V gene TRBV6-1, with D hard to call. The length of the CDR3 is 12 residues. CDR1 and CDR2 (germline): MNHNS, SASEGT. V gave up 6 bases and J gave up 7 bases, with 7 bases separating them. CDR3: CASRGSNSPLHF. The CDR3 DNA reads as TGTGCCAGCAGGGGCTCGAATTCACCCCTCCACTTT.

On this clonotype: It may be a read error: a sequence one base away is much more abundant. The V and J genes are TRBV6-2 or TRBV6-3 and TRBJ2-3; D remains unclear. Germline values: CDR1 MNHEY, CDR2 SVGEGT. V lost 7 bases and J 2 bases, leaving 13 bases between the germline ends. CDR3 size: 14 residues. The CDR3 nucleotides read TGTGCCAGCATGACTGTTGGGGACACAGATACGCAGTATTTT. Encoded protein: CASMTVGDTDTQYF.

In this sample, this clonotype turned up many times. V usage is TRBV7-8 and J usage is TRBJ2-3, with 8 positions matching TRBD2. The CDR3 is 15 residues long. Germline assignment: CDR1 SGHVS and CDR2 FQNEAQ. V lost 5 bases to trimming and J lost 2 bases; unmatched junction nucleotides: 6. The CDR3: CASSLSGKNTDTQYF. The CDR3 nucleotides read TGTGCCAGCAGCCTTAGCGGGAAGAACACAGATACGCAGTATTTT.

This clonotype came up many times. V is TRBV28 and J is TRBJ2-7, with D hard to call. Germline V lookup: CDR1 MDHEN, CDR2 SYDVKM. The CDR3 has 13 amino acids. The germline V and J ends were trimmed by 3 bases and 3 bases, with 9 bases remaining between them. The CDR3 sequence: CASSLVSHYEQYF. Written as DNA, the CDR3 is TGTGCCAGCAGTTTGGTCTCTCACTACGAGCAGTACTTC. Variable domain in full (rest from reference TRBV28 and TRBJ2-7): DVKVTQSSRYLVKRTGEKVFLECVQDMDHENMFWYRQDPGLGLRLIYFSYDVKMKEKGDIPEGYSVSREKKERFSLILESASTNQTSMYLCASSLVSHYEQYFGPGTRLTVT.